Listed below are T cell receptor beta chains from one sample, sequenced in a study of cytotoxic CD8 clonotypes in ibrutinib-treated CLL. TCRdb's copy holds only in-frame clones and misses some; the assay was immunoSEQ multiplex PCR. The table lists over 150,000 clones, more than 75% of them singletons. Sample: PBMCs, taken after 12 months of ibrutinib treatment. The receptor set was obtained from a human donor with chronic lymphocytic leukemia. Each CDR3 is given without its conserved first and last residue.

J: TRBJ2-1
V: TRBV6-5
CDR3: ASSNAPGTVQF

J: TRBJ2-4
V: TRBV7-3
CDR3: ASSSHWEISGRLAKNIQY

J: TRBJ2-5
V: TRBV11-2
CDR3: ASSPAGKETQY

J: TRBJ2-7
V: TRBV28
CDR3: ASSLGYAVGYEQY

J: TRBJ2-1
V: TRBV7-9
CDR3: ASSSGLAGSYNEQF

J: TRBJ2-7
V: TRBV4-1
CDR3: ASSRGTDTPYEQY

J: TRBJ2-7
V: TRBV5-1
CDR3: ASSPGTYEGQY

J: TRBJ1-2
V: TRBV9
CDR3: ASNPSGTGGRYT

J: TRBJ2-5
V: TRBV5-1
CDR3: ASRTTTNAETQY

J: TRBJ2-3
V: TRBV10-2
CDR3: ASRDRGVSTDTQY

J: TRBJ2-7
V: TRBV15
CDR3: ATSRVRDRGYEQY